Below, 17 T cell receptor beta chains from the same sample are listed, as sequenced in a study of blood T cell repertoires in COVID-19. TCRdb's copy holds only in-frame clones and misses some; the assay was immunoSEQ multiplex PCR. This table holds about 97,000 clones, 91% found once. The specimen was peripheral blood. Source of these receptors: a man aged 45-65 years with acute or convalescent COVID-19.

J is TRBJ2-7 and V is TRBV5-8; the match to TRBD1 covers 7 bases. The length of the CDR3 is 15 residues. V lost 1 base to trimming and J lost 0 bases; unmatched junction nucleotides: 4. In germline, CDR1 is SGHTS, CDR2 YDEGEE. The CDR3 sequence is CASSLTGANSYEQYF. In nucleotides, the CDR3 is TGTGCCAGCAGCTTGACAGGGGCTAACTCCTACGAGCAGTACTTC.

The chain uses TRBV6-5 and TRBJ1-4; 8 positions agree with TRBD1. Germline lookup yields CDR1 MNHEY and CDR2 SVGAGI. There are 15 residues in the CDR3. V gave up 0 bases and J gave up 8 bases; unmatched junction bases: 5. Written as DNA, the CDR3 is TGTGCCAGCAGTTACTCTACAGGGGGGACGGAAAAACTGTTTTTT. Protein product: CASSYSTGGTEKLFF.

The V gene is TRBV4-3, the J gene TRBJ2-6; a weak D match, TRBD1 (6 bases). V dropped 6 bases and J dropped 0 bases, with 9 bases sitting between them. The CDR3 runs 15 residues. The V gene's germline CDR1 is LGHNA and CDR2 YSLEER. The DNA for the CDR3 is TGCGCCAGCAGATCGACAGGCTCTGGGGCCAACGTCCTGACTTTC. This gives the protein CASRSTGSGANVLTF.

This clone showed up just once. The CDR3, as DNA: TGTGCCAGCAGTTTATCCTGGGACTTGTCAGCTTTCTTT. Its translation: CASSLSWDLSAFF. V usage is TRBV12-3 or TRBV12-4 and J usage is TRBJ1-1; a weak D match, TRBD1 (5 bases). The CDR3 has 13 residues. The ends were cut back, 2 bases at V and 10 bases at J, with 14 bases in the middle.

The J gene is TRBJ1-1, the V gene TRBV5-1; 10 nucleotides agree with TRBD1. The J segment lost 7 bases and the V segment lost 2 bases, leaving 8 bases of the junction unmatched. There are 15 residues in the CDR3. Germline CDR1 reads SGHRS; CDR2 reads YFSETQ. DNA for the CDR3: TGCGCCAGCAGCTTAGGACAGGGGGTAATGGGTGAAGCTTTCTTT. This encodes CASSLGQGVMGEAFF.

The J gene is TRBJ2-5, the V gene TRBV11-2; D is unresolved. With 6 bases removed from V and 0 bases from J, the gap between germline ends came to 11 bases. This CDR3 spans 14 amino acids. CDR1 is SGHAT and CDR2 is FQNNGV in the germline V gene. The CDR3 is CASSPLGYQETQYF. The CDR3 region has the DNA TGTGCCAGCAGTCCACTCGGGTACCAAGAGACCCAGTACTTC.

This chain connects TRBV5-1 to TRBJ2-1; D is undetermined. V lost 4 bases and J 7 bases, leaving 9 bases between the germline ends. Germline lookup yields CDR1 SGHRS and CDR2 YFSETQ. The CDR3 covers 12 residues. The CDR3 region is CASSAPGNEQFF. In DNA form, the CDR3 reads TGCGCCAGCAGCGCCCCGGGTAATGAGCAGTTCTTC.

J is TRBJ2-3 and V is TRBV7-9, with 7 bases aligning to TRBD1. In germline, CDR1 is SEHNR, CDR2 FQNEAQ (reference sequence). Trimming cost V 4 bases and J 4 bases; bases outside gene matches: 5. The CDR3 length is 14 residues. CDR3 nucleotide sequence: TGTGCCAGCAGCTCCCCAGGGACAGCAGATACGCAGTATTTT. Protein sequence: CASSSPGTADTQYF.

The rearrangement uses TRBV12-3 or TRBV12-4 and TRBJ1-2; a weak D match, TRBD1 (6 bases). The CDR3 has 13 residues. Trimming stripped 4 bases from V and 4 bases from J, with 10 bases between. CDR3 region: CASSYDRSYGYTF. CDR3 coding DNA: TGTGCCAGCAGTTACGACAGGAGCTATGGCTACACCTTC.

This clone was recorded only once. The gene calls are TRBV5-4 and TRBJ2-3; possible D gene TRBD1, 5 bases. The CDR3 has 11 amino acids. Germline-derived CDR1 and CDR2 are SGHNT and YYREEE (reference sequence). V gave up 4 bases and J gave up 5 bases, with 5 bases separating them. The CDR3 spells CASSQGDTQYF. In DNA, the CDR3 is TGTGCCAGCAGCCAGGGAGATACGCAGTATTTT. The variable domain in full, completed from reference TRBV5-4 and TRBJ2-3, reads ETGVTQSPTHLIKTRGQQVTLRCSSQSGHNTVSWYQQALGQGPQFIFQYYREEENGRGNFPPRFSGLQFPNYSSELNVNALELDDSALYLCASSQGDTQYFGPGTRLTVL.

The chain recombines TRBV19 with TRBJ2-3; D might be TRBD1 (5 bases). Trimming stripped 7 bases from V and 0 bases from J, with 17 bases between. Germline-derived CDR1 and CDR2 are LNHDA and SQIVND (reference sequence). CDR3 size: 16 residues. The CDR3 coding sequence is TGTGCCAGTACCCGACAGCCTTATTCTAGCACAGATACGCAGTATTTT. Translating gives CASTRQPYSSTDTQYF.

Regarding this clone: One end of the junction varies from germline; a read error may be responsible. The chain uses TRBV14 and TRBJ1-2, with D perhaps TRBD1 (5 bases). Germline V gene lookup returns CDR1 SGHDN and CDR2 FVKESK. The CDR3 has 12 residues. CDR3 in DNA: TGTGCCAGCAGCCAGGGGTCTGGACATAAGTCCTTC. It translates to CASSQGSGHKSF.

This chain uses TRBV19 with TRBJ2-2, with D perhaps matching TRBD2 (6 bases). This CDR3 is 15 amino acids long. The germline V and J ends were trimmed by 4 bases and 0 bases, with 9 bases remaining between them. Germline V CDR1 and CDR2: LNHDA, SQIVND (reference sequence). The CDR3 here is CASSTRTTNTGELFF. DNA of the CDR3: TGTGCCAGTAGTACAAGGACTACGAACACCGGGGAGCTGTTTTTT.

The V gene is TRBV19, the J gene TRBJ2-1; TRBD1 agrees at 11 bases. The CDR3 spans 15 residues. Germline CDR1 reads LNHDA; CDR2 reads SQIVND (reference sequence). Trimming took 7 bases from V and 6 from J; bases not matched to a gene: 8. The CDR3 nucleotides read TGTGCCAGTATCCGGCCCGGGACAGGGGGCAATGAGCAGTTCTTC. Its protein product is CASIRPGTGGNEQFF.

The CDR3 protein is CASSHGYYGYTF. The CDR3 nucleotides read TGTGCCAGCAGCCATGGCTACTATGGCTACACCTTC. The chain employs TRBV12-3 or TRBV12-4 and TRBJ1-2; no reliable D call. The V gene lost 6 bases and the J gene lost 3 bases, with 8 bases spanning the gap. CDR3 length: 12 amino acids.

Here the CDR3 reads CASAIEAGGVTGANVLTF. The DNA of the CDR3 is TGTGCCAGCGCAATAGAGGCAGGGGGAGTGACTGGGGCCAACGTCCTGACTTTC. The rearrangement joins TRBV11-2 to TRBJ2-6, with 7 bases that match TRBD1. Per the germline V gene, CDR1 is SGHAT and CDR2 is FQNNGV. J gave up 2 bases and V 8 bases, and 15 bases lay outside the gene matches. The length of the CDR3 is 18 residues. Supplemented by reference TRBV11-2 and TRBJ2-6, the full variable domain reads EAGVAQSPRYKIIEKRQSVAFWCNPISGHATLYWYQQILGQGPKLLIQFQNNGVVDDSQLPKDRFSAERLKGVDSTLKIQPAKLEDSAVYLCASAIEAGGVTGANVLTFGAGSRLTVL.

This clone was picked up a small number of times. The chain combines TRBV6-5 with TRBJ2-7, with 12 nucleotides matching TRBD2. The length of the CDR3 is 15 residues. V shed 4 bases and J 2 bases; nucleotides not matched to a gene: 3. CDR1 is MNHEY, CDR2 SVGAGI, per germline. The DNA of the CDR3 is TGTGCCAGCAGTTCTAGCGGGGGGGGTGCCTACGAGCAGTACTTC. This gives the protein CASSSSGGGAYEQYF.